This T cell receptor beta chain is from a study of cytomegalovirus exposure and HLA in healthy donors. Turning to the study itself: Earlier results showed 90 million to 120 million unique TCR beta sequences derived from approximately 180 million T cells.

The CDR3 length is 16 residues. With 0 bases removed from V and 2 bases from J, the gap between germline ends came to 13 bases. Germline CDR1 is LGHNA and CDR2 is YSLEER. The PCR used 60 Vbeta and 13 Jbeta primers. Assay used: immunoSEQ multiplex PCR; TCRdb lists only in-frame clones, some missing. The sample yields 130,000 or so clones, just over 65% seen once. Worth noting for this clone: Its antigen is unknown.

Regarding the study as a whole: What was likely a sequencing artifact was a cluster of highly shared sequence variants. Analyses of presence and absence presupposed an approximately uniform sequencing depth across donors. In a later analysis, compared with equally common non-associated chains, HLA-associated beta chains were more expanded.

The V gene is TRBV4-3, the J gene TRBJ2-5; tentatively, D is TRBD2 (7 bases). Sequencing input: PBMCs. The TCR was taken from a woman aged 55-69 years in good health and CMV-seronegative. CDR3 region: CASSQDSGGRQETQYF. The CDR3 DNA reads TGCGCCAGCAGCCAAGATTCGGGGGGCCGGCAAGAGACCCAGTACTTC.